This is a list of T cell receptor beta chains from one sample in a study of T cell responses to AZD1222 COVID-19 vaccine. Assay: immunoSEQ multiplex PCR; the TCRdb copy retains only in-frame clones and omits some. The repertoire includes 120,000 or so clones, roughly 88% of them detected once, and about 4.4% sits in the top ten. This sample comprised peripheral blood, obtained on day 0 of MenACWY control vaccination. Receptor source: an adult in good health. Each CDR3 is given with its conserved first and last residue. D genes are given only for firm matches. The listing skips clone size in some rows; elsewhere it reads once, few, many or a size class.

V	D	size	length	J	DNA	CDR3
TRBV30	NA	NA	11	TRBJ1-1	TGTGCCTCCCAGTCCGGCGCTGAAGCTTTCTTT	CASQSGAEAFF
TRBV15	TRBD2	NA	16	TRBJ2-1	TGTGCCACCAGCAGAGATCGGGGGGGCCATGTTAATGAGCAGTTCTTC	CATSRDRGGHVNEQFF
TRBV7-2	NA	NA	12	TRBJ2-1	TGTGCCAGCAGCTTTCCGGGATTGGGGCAGTTCTTC	CASSFPGLGQFF
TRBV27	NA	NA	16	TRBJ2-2	TGTGCCAGCAGATCCCTAGGTGGGGGCAACACCGGGGAGCTGTTTTTT	CASRSLGGGNTGELFF
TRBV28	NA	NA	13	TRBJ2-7	TGTGCCAGCAGTTTAATAGGATTCTACGAGCAGTACTTC	CASSLIGFYEQYF
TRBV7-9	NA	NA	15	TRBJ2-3	TGTGCCAGCAGCTTCAACCTGGGACCCACAGATACGCAGTATTTT	CASSFNLGPTDTQYF
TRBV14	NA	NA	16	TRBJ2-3	TGTGCCAGCAGCCATAGTGGGGGGCTGAGCACAGATACGCAGTATTTT	CASSHSGGLSTDTQYF
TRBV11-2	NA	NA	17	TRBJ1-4	TGTGCCAGCAGCTTAGGGGCCCAGGACGCGGGTTTGGAAAAACTGTTTTTT	CASSLGAQDAGLEKLFF
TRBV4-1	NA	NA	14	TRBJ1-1	TGCGCCAGCAGCCGACAGACTCAGATTACTGAAGCTTTCTTT	CASSRQTQITEAFF
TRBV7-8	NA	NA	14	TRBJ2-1	TGTGCCAGCAGCTGGAGGGGCTCCTACAATGAGCAGTTCTTC	CASSWRGSYNEQFF
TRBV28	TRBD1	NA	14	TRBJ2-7	TGTGCCAGCGTAAGGACAGGGGGCTCCTACGAGCAGTACTTC	CASVRTGGSYEQYF
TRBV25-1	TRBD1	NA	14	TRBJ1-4	TGTGCCAGCACTGGGACAGGGGAGGGGGAAAAACTGTTTTTT	CASTGTGEGEKLFF
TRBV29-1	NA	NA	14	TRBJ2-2	TGCAGCGTCGGGACTCTGGCGAACACCGGGGAGCTGTTTTTT	CSVGTLANTGELFF
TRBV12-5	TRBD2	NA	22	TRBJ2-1	TGTGCTAGTGGTCTACAGGGGAACGAGGGACTAGCGGGAACTAGCTCCTACAATGAGCAGTTCTTC	CASGLQGNEGLAGTSSYNEQFF
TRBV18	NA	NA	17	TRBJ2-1	TGTGCCAGCTCACCACCGTGGGGCCCAATAGGCTACAATGAGCAGTTCTTC	CASSPPWGPIGYNEQFF
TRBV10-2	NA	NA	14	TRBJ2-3	TGCGCCAGCAGCCGGGACATTCTCACAGATACGCAGTATTTT	CASSRDILTDTQYF
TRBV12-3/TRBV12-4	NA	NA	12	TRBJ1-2	TGTGCCAGCAGTTCTATTCTGTATGGCTACACCTTC	CASSSILYGYTF
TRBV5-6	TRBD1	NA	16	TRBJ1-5	TGTGCCAGCAGCTTAATGGACAGGGGGCCTAATCAGCCCCAGCATTTT	CASSLMDRGPNQPQHF
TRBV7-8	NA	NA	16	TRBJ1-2	TGTGCCAGCAGCCCCGGGGCCGTTTCCCTTAACTATGGCTACACCTTC	CASSPGAVSLNYGYTF
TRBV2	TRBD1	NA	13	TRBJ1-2	TGTGCCAGCACATTAGGGGGCGTGGATGGCTACACCTTC	CASTLGGVDGYTF
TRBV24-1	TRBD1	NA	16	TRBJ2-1	TGTGCCACCAGTGATTTACGTCAGGGGGCGGGCAATGAGCAGTTCTTC	CATSDLRQGAGNEQFF
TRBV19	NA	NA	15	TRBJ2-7	TGTGCCAGTAGTATAGACTCCCAATCTTCCTACGAGCAGTACTTC	CASSIDSQSSYEQYF
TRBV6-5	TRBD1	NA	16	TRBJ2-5	TGTGCCAGCAGTTACTCGTTTACAGGGGCCCGAGAGACCCAGTACTTC	CASSYSFTGARETQYF
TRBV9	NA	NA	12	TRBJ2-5	TGTGCCAGCAGCGTAGCTCAAGAGACCCAGTACTTC	CASSVAQETQYF
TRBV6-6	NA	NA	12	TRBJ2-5	TGTGCCAGCGGACGGATCCAAGAGACCCAGTACTTC	CASGRIQETQYF
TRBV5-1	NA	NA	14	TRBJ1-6	TGCGCCAGCAGCTCGGACGGGGATAATTCACCCCTCCACTTT	CASSSDGDNSPLHF
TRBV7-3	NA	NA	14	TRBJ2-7	TGTGCCAGCAGCAAATTATCTCCTCGGGTGGAGCAGTACTTC	CASSKLSPRVEQYF
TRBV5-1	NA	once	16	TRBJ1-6	TGCGCCAGCAGTTCACAGGGAGGTTTGAACAATTCACCCCTCCACTTT	CASSSQGGLNNSPLHF
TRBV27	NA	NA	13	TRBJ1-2	TGTGCCAGCAGTTACTCCGGTAACTATGGCTACACCTTC	CASSYSGNYGYTF
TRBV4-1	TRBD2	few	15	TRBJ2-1	TGCGCCAGCAGCCCGGGACTAGCGGGAGGGAATGAGCAGTTCTTC	CASSPGLAGGNEQFF
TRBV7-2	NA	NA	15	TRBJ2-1	TGTGCCAGCAGGTCCTCCGCGGCAGGGTACAATGAGCAGTTCTTC	CASRSSAAGYNEQFF
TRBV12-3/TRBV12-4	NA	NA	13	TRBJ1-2	TGTGCCAGCAGTCCGACCCTTAGAGGGGGCTACACCTTC	CASSPTLRGGYTF
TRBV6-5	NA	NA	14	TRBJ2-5	TGTGCCAGCAGTTACTCCGGGTACCAAGAGACCCAGTACTTC	CASSYSGYQETQYF
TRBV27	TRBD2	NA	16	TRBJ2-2	TGTGCCAGCAGTTTATCCGGGCGGGGGTCCCCCGGGGAGCTGTTTTTT	CASSLSGRGSPGELFF
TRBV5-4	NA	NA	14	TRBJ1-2	TGTGCCAGCAGCTGGAGGGGAAACGGCTATGGCTACACCTTC	CASSWRGNGYGYTF
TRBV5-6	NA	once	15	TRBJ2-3	TGTGCCAGCAGCTTGATCAGCGGGAGCACAGATACGCAGTATTTT	CASSLISGSTDTQYF